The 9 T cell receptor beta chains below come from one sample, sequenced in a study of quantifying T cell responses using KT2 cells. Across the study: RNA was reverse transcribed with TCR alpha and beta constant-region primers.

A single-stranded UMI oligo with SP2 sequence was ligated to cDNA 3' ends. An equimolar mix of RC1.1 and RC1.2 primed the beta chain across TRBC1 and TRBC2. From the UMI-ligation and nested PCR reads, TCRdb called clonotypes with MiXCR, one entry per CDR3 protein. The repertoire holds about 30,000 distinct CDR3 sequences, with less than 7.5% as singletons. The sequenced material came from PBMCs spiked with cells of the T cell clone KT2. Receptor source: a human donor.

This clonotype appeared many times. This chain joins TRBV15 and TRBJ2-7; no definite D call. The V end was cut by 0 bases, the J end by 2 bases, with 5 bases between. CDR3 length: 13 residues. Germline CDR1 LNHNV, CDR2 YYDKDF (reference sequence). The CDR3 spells CATSRDLAYEQYF. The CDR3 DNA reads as TGTGCCACCAGCAGAGATTTGGCCTACGAGCAGTACTTC.

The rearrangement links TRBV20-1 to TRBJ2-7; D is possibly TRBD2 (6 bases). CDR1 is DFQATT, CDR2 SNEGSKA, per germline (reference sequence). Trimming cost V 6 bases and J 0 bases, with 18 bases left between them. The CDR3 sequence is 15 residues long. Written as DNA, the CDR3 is TGCAGTGCGAGACCGGGACTTGCTGACTCCTACGAGCAGTACTTC. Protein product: CSARPGLADSYEQYF.

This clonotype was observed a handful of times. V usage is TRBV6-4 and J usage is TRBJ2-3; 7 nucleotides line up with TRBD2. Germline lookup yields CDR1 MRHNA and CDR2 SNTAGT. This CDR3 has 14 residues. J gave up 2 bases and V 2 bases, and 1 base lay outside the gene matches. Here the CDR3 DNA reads TGTGCCAGCAGTGACGGGAGGGCCACAGATACGCAGTATTTT. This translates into CASSDGRATDTQYF.

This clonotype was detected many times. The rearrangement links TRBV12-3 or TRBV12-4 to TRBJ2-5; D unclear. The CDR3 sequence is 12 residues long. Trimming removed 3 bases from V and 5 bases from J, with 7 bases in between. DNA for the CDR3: TGTGCCAGCAGTTTGAGCCCGGAGACCCAGTACTTC. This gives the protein CASSLSPETQYF.

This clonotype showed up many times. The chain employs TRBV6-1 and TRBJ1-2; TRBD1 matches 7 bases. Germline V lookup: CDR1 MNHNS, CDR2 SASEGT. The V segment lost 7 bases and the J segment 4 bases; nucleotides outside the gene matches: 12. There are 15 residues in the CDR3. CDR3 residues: CASTLTGAAPYGYTF. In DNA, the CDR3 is TGTGCCAGCACCTTAACAGGGGCCGCACCCTATGGCTACACCTTC.

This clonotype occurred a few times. The CDR3 spells CASSSYPGTASGANVLTF. The CDR3 bases are TGTGCCAGCTCATCTTATCCCGGGACAGCCTCTGGGGCCAACGTCCTGACTTTC. The chain couples TRBV18 to TRBJ2-6; 7 bases match TRBD1. The germline gives CDR1 KGHSH, CDR2 LQKENI. After removal of 5 bases from V and 0 bases from J, the junction contained 10 bases not matched to a gene. CDR3 length: 18 residues.

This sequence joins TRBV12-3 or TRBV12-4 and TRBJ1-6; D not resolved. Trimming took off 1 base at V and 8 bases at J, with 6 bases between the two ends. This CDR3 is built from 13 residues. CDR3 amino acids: CASSLGPDSPLHF. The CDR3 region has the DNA TGTGCCAGCAGTTTAGGACCCGATTCACCCCTCCACTTT.

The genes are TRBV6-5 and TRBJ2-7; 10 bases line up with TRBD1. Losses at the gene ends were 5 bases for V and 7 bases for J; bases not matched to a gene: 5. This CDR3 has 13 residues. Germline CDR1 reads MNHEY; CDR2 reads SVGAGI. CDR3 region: CASSSRTGGEQYF. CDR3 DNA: TGTGCCAGCAGTAGCCGGACAGGGGGAGAGCAGTACTTC.

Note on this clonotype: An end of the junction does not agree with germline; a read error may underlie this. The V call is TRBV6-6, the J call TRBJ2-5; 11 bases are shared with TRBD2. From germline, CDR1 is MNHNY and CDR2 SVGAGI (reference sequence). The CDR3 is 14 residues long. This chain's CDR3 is CASSYGGSGRASDF. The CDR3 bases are TGTGCCAGCAGTTACGGTGGTAGCGGGAGGGCCTCAGACTTC.